The clone carrying this T cell receptor (beta chain) was seen many times. The germline gives CDR1 MNHNY, CDR2 SVGAGI (reference sequence). V was clipped by 7 bases and J by 3 bases, with 13 bases between them. The CDR3 totals 13 residues. These data originate in a study of early T cells in non-severe SARS-CoV-2 infection. MiXCR, run by TCRdb on the 5' RACE reads, gives a single entry per CDR3 protein. The sample lists 40,000 to 60,000 distinct CDR3 sequences, around 9.5% occurring once. This TCR came from an adult who was a healthcare worker with PCR-confirmed SARS-CoV-2 infection or an uninfected control (not recorded which). The sample comprised whole blood. The chain is built from TRBV6-6 and TRBJ2-7; D remains unclear. CDR3 in DNA: TGTGCCAGCACCCTTGAACTCCTCTACGAGCAGTACTTC. Its translation is CASTLELLYEQYF.